This T cell receptor (beta chain) was sequenced during a study of blood T cell repertoires in COVID-19. The repertoire was sequenced with immunoSEQ multiplex PCR; TCRdb's copy has only in-frame clones and lacks some. The data contain around 160,000 clones, approximately 80% of them singletons. V was cut by 4 bases and J by 4 bases, with 15 bases left in between. CDR1 is SGHRS and CDR2 is YFSETQ in the germline V gene. The CDR3 length is 14 residues. The receptor's source is a man aged 40-55 years who had recovered from COVID-19. The chain has TRBV5-1 and TRBJ2-7; TRBD2 might be the D (7 bases). The specimen sequenced was PBMCs or T cells enriched from blood (not recorded which). CDR3 sequence: CASSLGGLSYEQYV. The CDR3 coding sequence is TGCGCCAGCAGCCTGGGGGGGCTTTCGTACGAGCAGTACGTC.